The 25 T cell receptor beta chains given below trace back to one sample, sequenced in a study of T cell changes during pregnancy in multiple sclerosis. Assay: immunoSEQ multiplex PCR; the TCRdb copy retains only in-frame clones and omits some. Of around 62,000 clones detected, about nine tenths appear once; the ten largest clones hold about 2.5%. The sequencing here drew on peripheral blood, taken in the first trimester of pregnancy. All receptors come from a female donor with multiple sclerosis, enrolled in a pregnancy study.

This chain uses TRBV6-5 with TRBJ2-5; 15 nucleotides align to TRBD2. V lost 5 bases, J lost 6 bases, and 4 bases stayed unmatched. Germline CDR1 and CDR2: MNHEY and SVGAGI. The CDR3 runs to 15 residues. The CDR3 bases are TGTGCCAGCAGTGGACTAGCGGGGGGGCCGCAGACCCAGTACTTC. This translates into CASSGLAGGPQTQYF.

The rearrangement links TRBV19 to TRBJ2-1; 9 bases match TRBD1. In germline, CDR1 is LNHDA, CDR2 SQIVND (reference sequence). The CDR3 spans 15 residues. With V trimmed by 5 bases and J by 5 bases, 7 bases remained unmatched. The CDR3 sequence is CASSLRDRVDNEQFF. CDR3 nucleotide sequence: TGTGCCAGTAGTCTTAGGGACAGGGTGGACAATGAGCAGTTCTTC.

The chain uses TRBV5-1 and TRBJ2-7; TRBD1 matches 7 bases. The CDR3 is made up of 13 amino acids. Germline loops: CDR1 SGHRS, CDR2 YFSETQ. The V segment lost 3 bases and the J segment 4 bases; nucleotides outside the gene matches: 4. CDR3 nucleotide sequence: TGCGCCAGCAGCTGGGACAGCCTATACGAGCAGTACTTC. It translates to CASSWDSLYEQYF.

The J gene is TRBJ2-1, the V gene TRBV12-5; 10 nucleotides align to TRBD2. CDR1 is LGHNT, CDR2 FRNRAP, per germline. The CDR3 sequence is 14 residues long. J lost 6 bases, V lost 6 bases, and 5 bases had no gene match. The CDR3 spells CASGGLAQVNEQFF. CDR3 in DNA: TGTGCTAGTGGGGGACTAGCGCAAGTCAATGAGCAGTTCTTC.

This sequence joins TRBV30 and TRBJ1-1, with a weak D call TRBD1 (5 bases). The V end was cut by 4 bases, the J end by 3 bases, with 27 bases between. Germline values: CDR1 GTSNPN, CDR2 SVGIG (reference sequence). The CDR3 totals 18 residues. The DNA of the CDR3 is TGTGCCTGGACCCCCGGTTTTGGCAGGGCCGGTGGTGACACTGAAGCTTTCTTT. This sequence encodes CAWTPGFGRAGGDTEAFF.

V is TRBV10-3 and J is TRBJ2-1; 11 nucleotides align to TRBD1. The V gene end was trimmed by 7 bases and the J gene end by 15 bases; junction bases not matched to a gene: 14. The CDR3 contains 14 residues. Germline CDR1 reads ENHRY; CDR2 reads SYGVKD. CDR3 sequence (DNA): TGTGCCATCACCACGGAAACGGACAGGGGGCATCTGTTCTTC. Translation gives CAITTETDRGHLFF.

The CDR3 DNA follows: TGTGCCAGCAGCCCAAGGACAGGGGGCTTTGAAAAACTGTTTTTT. This encodes CASSPRTGGFEKLFF. J is TRBJ1-4 and V is TRBV7-7; 11 nucleotides agree with TRBD1. V shed 5 bases, J shed 7 bases, and the junction held 6 bases outside the gene matches. The germline CDR1 and CDR2 sequences are SSHAT and FNYEAQ (reference sequence). The CDR3 runs to 15 residues.

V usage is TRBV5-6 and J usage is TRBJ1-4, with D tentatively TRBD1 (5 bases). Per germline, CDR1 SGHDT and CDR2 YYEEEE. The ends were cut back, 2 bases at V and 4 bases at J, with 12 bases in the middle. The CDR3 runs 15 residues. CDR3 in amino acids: CASSLGGAFNEKLFF. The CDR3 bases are TGTGCCAGCAGCTTAGGAGGGGCGTTTAATGAAAAACTGTTTTTT.

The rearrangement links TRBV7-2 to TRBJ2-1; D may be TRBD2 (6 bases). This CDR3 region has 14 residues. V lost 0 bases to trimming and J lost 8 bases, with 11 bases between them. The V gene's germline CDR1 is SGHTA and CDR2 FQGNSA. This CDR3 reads CASSLARREHEQFF. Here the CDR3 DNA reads TGTGCCAGCAGCTTAGCCCGGAGGGAGCATGAGCAGTTCTTC.

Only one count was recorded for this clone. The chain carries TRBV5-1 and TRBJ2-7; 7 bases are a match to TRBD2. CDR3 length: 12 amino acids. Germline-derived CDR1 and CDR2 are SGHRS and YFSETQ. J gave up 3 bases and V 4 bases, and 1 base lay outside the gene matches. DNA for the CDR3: TGCGCCAGCAGCCGGGACTACTACGAGCAGTACTTC. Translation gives CASSRDYYEQYF.

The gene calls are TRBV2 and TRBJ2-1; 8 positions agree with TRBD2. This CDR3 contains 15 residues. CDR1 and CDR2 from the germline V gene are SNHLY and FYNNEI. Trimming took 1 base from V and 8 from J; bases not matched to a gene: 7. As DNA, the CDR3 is TGTGCCAGCAGTGAAGGGTCGGGAGGGCCCCATGAGCAGTTCTTC. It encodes CASSEGSGGPHEQFF.

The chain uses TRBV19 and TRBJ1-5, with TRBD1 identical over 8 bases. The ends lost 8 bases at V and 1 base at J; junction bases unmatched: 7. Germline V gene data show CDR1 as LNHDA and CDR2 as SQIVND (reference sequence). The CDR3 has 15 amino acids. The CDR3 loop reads CASAPDRVSNQPQHF. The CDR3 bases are TGTGCCAGTGCCCCGGACAGGGTGAGCAATCAGCCCCAGCATTTT.

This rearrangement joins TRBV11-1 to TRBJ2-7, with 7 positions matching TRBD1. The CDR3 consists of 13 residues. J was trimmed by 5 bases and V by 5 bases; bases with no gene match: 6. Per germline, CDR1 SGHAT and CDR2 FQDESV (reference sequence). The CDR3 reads CASSPTGFNEQYF. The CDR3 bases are TGTGCCAGCAGCCCGACAGGGTTTAACGAGCAGTACTTC. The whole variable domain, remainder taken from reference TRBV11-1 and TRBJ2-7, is EAEVAQSPRYKITEKSQAVAFWCDPISGHATLYWYRQILGQGPELLVQFQDESVVDDSQLPKDRFSAERLKGVDSTLKIQPAELGDSAMYLCASSPTGFNEQYFGPGTRLTVT.

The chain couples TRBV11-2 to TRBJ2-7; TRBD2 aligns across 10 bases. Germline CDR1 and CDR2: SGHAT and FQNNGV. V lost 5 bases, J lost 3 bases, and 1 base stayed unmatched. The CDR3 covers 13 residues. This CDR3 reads CASSLAGDYEQYF. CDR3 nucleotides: TGTGCCAGCAGCCTAGCGGGAGACTACGAGCAGTACTTC. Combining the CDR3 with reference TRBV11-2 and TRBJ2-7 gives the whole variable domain EAGVAQSPRYKIIEKRQSVAFWCNPISGHATLYWYQQILGQGPKLLIQFQNNGVVDDSQLPKDRFSAERLKGVDSTLKIQPAKLEDSAVYLCASSLAGDYEQYFGPGTRLTVT.

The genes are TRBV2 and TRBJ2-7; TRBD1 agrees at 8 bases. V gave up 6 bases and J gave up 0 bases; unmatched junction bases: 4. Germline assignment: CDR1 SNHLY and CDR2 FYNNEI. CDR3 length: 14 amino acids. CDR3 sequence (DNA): TGTGCCAGCAGATCCGGGACAGGCTCCTACGAGCAGTACTTC. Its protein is CASRSGTGSYEQYF.

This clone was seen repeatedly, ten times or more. The CDR3 DNA sequence: TGCGCCAGCAGCTTTCAGGGCCTGGGGACCGGGGAGCTGTTTTTT. As protein: CASSFQGLGTGELFF. V is TRBV5-1 and J is TRBJ2-2, with D perhaps matching TRBD1 (5 bases). The CDR3 totals 15 residues. The V gene's germline CDR1 is SGHRS and CDR2 YFSETQ. V was cut by 2 bases and J by 5 bases, with 13 bases left in between.

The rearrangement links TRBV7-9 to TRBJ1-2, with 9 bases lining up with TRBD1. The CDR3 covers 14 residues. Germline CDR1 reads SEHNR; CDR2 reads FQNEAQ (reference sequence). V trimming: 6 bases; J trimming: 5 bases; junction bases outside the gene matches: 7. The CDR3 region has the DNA TGTGCCAGCAGTTCGTCCGGGACAGGGTATGGCTACACCTTC. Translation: CASSSSGTGYGYTF.

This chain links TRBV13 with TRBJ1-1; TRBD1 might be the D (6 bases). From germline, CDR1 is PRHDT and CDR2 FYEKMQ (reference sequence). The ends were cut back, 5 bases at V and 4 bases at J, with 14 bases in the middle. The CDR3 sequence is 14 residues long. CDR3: CASSTRGGGTEAFF. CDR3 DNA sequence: TGTGCCAGCAGCACCAGGGGCGGGGGCACTGAAGCTTTCTTT.

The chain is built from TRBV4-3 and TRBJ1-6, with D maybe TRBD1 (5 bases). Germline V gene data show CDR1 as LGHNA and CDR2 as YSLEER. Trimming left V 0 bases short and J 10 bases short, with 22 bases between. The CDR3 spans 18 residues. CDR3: CASSQDALPWQGKSPLHF. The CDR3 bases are TGCGCCAGCAGCCAAGACGCACTCCCCTGGCAGGGAAAGTCACCCCTCCACTTT.

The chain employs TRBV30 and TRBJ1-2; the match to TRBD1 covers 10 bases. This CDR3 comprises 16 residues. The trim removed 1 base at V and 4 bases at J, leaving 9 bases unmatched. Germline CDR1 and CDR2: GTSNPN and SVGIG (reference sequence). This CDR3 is CAWSGAGQGNLYGYTF. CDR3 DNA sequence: TGTGCCTGGAGTGGAGCGGGACAGGGGAACCTCTATGGCTACACCTTC.

This CDR3 reads CASSFGTEMNTEAFF. For the CDR3, the DNA is TGTGCCAGCAGCTTTGGGACAGAGATGAACACTGAAGCTTTCTTT. The rearrangement links TRBV7-2 to TRBJ1-1; the match to TRBD1 covers 7 bases. Trimming removed 3 bases from V and 0 bases from J; junction bases left unmatched: 4. Germline-derived CDR1 and CDR2 are SGHTA and FQGNSA. This CDR3 is built from 15 residues.

The chain's CDR3 is CASSPRDRADANTEAFF. In nucleotides, the CDR3 is TGTGCCAGCAGCCCCCGGGACAGGGCGGATGCGAACACTGAAGCTTTCTTT. The chain recombines TRBV7-9 with TRBJ1-1; 9 nucleotides align to TRBD1. The ends lost 5 bases at V and 1 base at J; junction bases unmatched: 11. Germline CDR1 SEHNR, CDR2 FQNEAQ (reference sequence). The CDR3 extends over 17 amino acids.

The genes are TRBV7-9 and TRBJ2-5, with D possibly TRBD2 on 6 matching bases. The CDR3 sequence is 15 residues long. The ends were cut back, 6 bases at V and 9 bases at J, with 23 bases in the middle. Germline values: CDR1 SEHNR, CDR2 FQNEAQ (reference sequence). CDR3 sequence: CASRPTVAGSGAQYF. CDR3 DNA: TGTGCCAGCAGACCAACTGTTGCGGGCTCGGGGGCCCAGTACTTC.

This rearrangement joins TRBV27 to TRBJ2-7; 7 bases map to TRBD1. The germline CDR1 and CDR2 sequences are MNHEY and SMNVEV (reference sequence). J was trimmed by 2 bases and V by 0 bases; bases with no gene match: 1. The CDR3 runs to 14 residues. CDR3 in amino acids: CASSLSTGPYEQYF. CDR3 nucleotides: TGTGCCAGCAGTTTATCGACAGGGCCCTACGAGCAGTACTTC.

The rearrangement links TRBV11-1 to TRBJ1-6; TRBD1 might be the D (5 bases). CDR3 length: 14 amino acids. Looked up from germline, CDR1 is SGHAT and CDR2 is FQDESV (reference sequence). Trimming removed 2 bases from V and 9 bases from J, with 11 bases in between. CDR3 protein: CASSLIAGSSPLHF. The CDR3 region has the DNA TGTGCCAGCAGCTTAATCGCAGGGTCTTCACCCCTCCACTTT. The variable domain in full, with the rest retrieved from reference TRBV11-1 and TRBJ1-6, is EAEVAQSPRYKITEKSQAVAFWCDPISGHATLYWYRQILGQGPELLVQFQDESVVDDSQLPKDRFSAERLKGVDSTLKIQPAELGDSAMYLCASSLIAGSSPLHFGNGTRLTVT.